The 2 T cell receptor beta chains below all came from one sample that was sequenced in a study of T cells after posttransplantation cyclophosphamide. Treatment was busulfan-fludarabine conditioning, a marrow graft, and cyclophosphamide on days +3 and +4. Profiled with immunoSEQ multiplex PCR; TCRdb holds only in-frame clones, not every one. The table lists 6,900 or so clones, about 92% of them singletons. The sample in question was PBMCs, obtained approximately 45 months after allogeneic stem cell transplant with posttransplant cyclophosphamide. The receptors stem from a female patient aged 50 to 60 who received an allogeneic stem cell transplant from a related donor, was CMV-positive, and had no GVHD. Some T cells may be graft donor cells.

Note on this clone: The junction and the germline gene differ at one end; a read error may be behind it. This sample also contains other DNA sequences that code for the same CDR3. The rearrangement joins TRBV28 to TRBJ2-7; D remains ambiguous. The V gene's germline CDR1 is MDHEN and CDR2 SYDVKM. The CDR3 is 11 residues long. This chain's CDR3 is CASTSYYEQYF. CDR3 sequence (DNA): TGTGCCAGCACTAGTTACTACGAGCAGTATTTC.

The chain employs TRBV6-6 and TRBJ1-1; 7 positions agree with TRBD1. J gave up 4 bases and V 7 bases, and 9 bases lay outside the gene matches. Germline V gene data show CDR1 as MNHNY and CDR2 as SVGAGI (reference sequence). There are 14 residues in the CDR3. CDR3 loop: CASIEGARSTEAFF. CDR3 DNA: TGTGCCAGCATAGAGGGGGCGCGGAGCACTGAAGCTTTCTTT.